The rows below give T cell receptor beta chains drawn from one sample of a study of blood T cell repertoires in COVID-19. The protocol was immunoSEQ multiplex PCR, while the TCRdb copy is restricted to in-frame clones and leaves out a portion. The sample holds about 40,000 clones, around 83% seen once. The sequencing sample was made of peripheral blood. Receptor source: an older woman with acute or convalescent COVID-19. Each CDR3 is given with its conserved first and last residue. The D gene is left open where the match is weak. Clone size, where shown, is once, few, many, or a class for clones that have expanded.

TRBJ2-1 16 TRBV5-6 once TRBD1 TGTGCCAGCAGCTACCTAGACAGGGCCTTTAGGGATGAGCAGTTCTTC CASSYLDRAFRDEQFF
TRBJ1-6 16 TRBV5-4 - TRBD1 TGTGCCAGCAGCTTGGAAACAGGGGGTATTCATTCACCCCTCCACTTT CASSLETGGIHSPLHF
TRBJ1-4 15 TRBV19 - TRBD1 TGTGCCAGTAGTGGGGACAGAGGCAATAATGAAAAACTGTTTTTT CASSGDRGNNEKLFF
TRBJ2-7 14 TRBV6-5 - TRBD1 TGTGCCAGCAGGCCGGGACAGGGACTCTACGAGCAGTACTTC CASRPGQGLYEQYF
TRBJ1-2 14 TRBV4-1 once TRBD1 TGCGCCAGCACCCCAAGACAGGGAAACTATGGCTACACCTTC CASTPRQGNYGYTF
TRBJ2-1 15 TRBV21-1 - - TGTGCCAGCAGCGCAGGGGTAGGGACGTTAAATGAGCAGTTCTTC CASSAGVGTLNEQFF
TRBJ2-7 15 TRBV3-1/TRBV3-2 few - TGTGCCAGCAGCCACCTACGGGCGGGTCGGGTCGAGCAGTACTTC CASSHLRAGRVEQYF
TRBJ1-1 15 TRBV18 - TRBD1 TGTGCCAGCCGCGTAGGGACAGTTGAAACGACTGAAGCTTTCTTT CASRVGTVETTEAFF
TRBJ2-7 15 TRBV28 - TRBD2 TGTGCTACGCGCGGCGTTACTAGCGGGTTCTACGAGCAGTACTTC CATRGVTSGFYEQYF
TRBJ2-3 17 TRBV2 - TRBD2 TGTGCCAGCAGTGGACCTACTAGCGGGAGCAGCACAGATACGCAGTATTTT CASSGPTSGSSTDTQYF
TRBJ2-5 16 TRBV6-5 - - TGTGCCAGCAGTTACGGTGCAGGGGACCTCCAAGAGACCCAGTACTTC CASSYGAGDLQETQYF
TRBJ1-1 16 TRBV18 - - TGTGCCAGCTCACCACCCCAGGGTTGGGGGGTCACTGAAGCTTTCTTT CASSPPQGWGVTEAFF
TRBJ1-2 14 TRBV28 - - TGTGCCAGCAGTTTAAATTTGCAGAACTATGGCTACACCTTC CASSLNLQNYGYTF
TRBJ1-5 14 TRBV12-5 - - TGTGCTAGTGGCTTGGGCACAGCTAATCAGCCCCAGCATTTT CASGLGTANQPQHF
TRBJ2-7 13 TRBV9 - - TGTGCCAGCAGCGTAGCTATTCTCGGCGAGCAGTACTTC CASSVAILGEQYF
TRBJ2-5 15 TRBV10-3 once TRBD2 TGTGCCATCAGCGGACTAGCGGGGGGACAAGAGACCCAGTACTTC CAISGLAGGQETQYF
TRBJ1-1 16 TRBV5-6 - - TGTGCCAGCAGCTTGAGGGCGACAGTTATGAACACTGAAGCTTTCTTT CASSLRATVMNTEAFF
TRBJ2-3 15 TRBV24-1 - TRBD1 TGTGCCACCAGTGACCTAGGACAGGGGAGAGATACGCAGTATTTT CATSDLGQGRDTQYF
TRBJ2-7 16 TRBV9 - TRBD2 TGTGCCAGCAGCGTAGGCGGACTAGCGGGAACCTACGAGCAGTACTTC CASSVGGLAGTYEQYF
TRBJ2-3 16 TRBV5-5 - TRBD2 TGTGCCAGCAGCTTTATAGCGGGGGCTAGCACAGATACGCAGTATTTT CASSFIAGASTDTQYF
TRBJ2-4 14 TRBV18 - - TGTGCCAGCTCCCAAACTCCGACAGAAAACATTCAGTACTTC CASSQTPTENIQYF
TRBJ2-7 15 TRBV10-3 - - TGTGCCATCAGTGACGCTGTGGACAGAGCCTACGAGCAGTACTTC CAISDAVDRAYEQYF
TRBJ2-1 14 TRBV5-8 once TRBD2 TGTGCCAGCAGCTTGGTGGGCGGGAGCAATGAGCAGTTCTTC CASSLVGGSNEQFF
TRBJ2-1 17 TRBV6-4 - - TGTGCCAGCAGTGAGTCTACCAACAGGGTGTCCTACAATGAGCAGTTCTTC CASSESTNRVSYNEQFF
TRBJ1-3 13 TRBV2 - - TGTGCCAGCCTCAGGGGCTCTGGAAACACCATATATTTT CASLRGSGNTIYF
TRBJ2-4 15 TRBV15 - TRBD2 TGTGCCACCAGCAGCGAGCGGGAGGCGATTAACATTCAGTACTTC CATSSEREAINIQYF
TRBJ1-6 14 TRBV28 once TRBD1 TGTGCCAGCACGGGACAGGGCTATAATTCACCCCTCCACTTT CASTGQGYNSPLHF
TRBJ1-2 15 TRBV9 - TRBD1 TGTGCCAGCAGCGTAGTTGTAGGGGGCGGCTATGGCTACACCTTC CASSVVVGGGYGYTF
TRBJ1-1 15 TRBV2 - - TGTGCCAGCTGTAAAAGGGAGGGGGGGAACACTGAAGCTTTCTTT CASCKREGGNTEAFF
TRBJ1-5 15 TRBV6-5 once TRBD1 TGTGCCAGCAGTTACTCCAGGGGGCACGGTCAGCCCCAGCATTTT CASSYSRGHGQPQHF
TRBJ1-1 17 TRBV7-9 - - TGTGCCAGCAGCGTAGACACATCCGGCCCCAAAGGGGCTGAAGCTTTCTTT CASSVDTSGPKGAEAFF
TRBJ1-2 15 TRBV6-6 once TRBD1 TGTGCCAGCAGATCCTCCGCAGGACAGGGGGCTGGCTACACCTTC CASRSSAGQGAGYTF
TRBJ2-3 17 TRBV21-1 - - TGTGCCAGCAGCAAACGAAAAGAAAGCCTACCCACAGATACGCAGTATTTT CASSKRKESLPTDTQYF
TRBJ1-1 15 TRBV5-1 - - TGCGCCAGCAGCCGCGGGGGCGGGTTGAACACTGAAGCTTTCTTT CASSRGGGLNTEAFF
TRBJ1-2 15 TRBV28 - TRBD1 TGTGCCAGCAAAGAGGGGACAGCTACTAACTATGGCTACACCTTC CASKEGTATNYGYTF
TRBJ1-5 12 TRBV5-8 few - TGTGCCAGCAGCTTGTACAATCAGCCCCAGCATTTT CASSLYNQPQHF
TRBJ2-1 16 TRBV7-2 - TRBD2 TGTGCCAGCAGCTTAGTTGCGGGGGGGCCTTCCAATGAGCAGTTCTTC CASSLVAGGPSNEQFF
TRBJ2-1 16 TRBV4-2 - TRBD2 TGTGCCAGCAGCCAAGGACTAGCGGCCTCCTACAATGAGCAGTTCTTC CASSQGLAASYNEQFF
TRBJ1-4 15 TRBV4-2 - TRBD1 TGTGCCAGCAGCCAACGACAGGGGGTCGGTGAAAAACTGTTTTTT CASSQRQGVGEKLFF
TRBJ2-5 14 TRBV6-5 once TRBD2 TGTGCCAGCAGGGCGGGGGTGAACCAAGAGACCCAGTACTTC CASRAGVNQETQYF
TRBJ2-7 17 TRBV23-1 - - TGCGCCAGCAGTCACCAACATAGACAGTTCGAGGTCTACGAGCAGTACTTC CASSHQHRQFEVYEQYF